Below are 9 T cell receptor beta chains sequenced from a single sample in a study of blood T cell repertoires in COVID-19. Method: immunoSEQ multiplex PCR; TCRdb's copy keeps in-frame clones and lacks some. Of 200,000 or so clones in the sample, around 86% were seen once. The sample taken for sequencing was PBMCs or T cells enriched from blood (not recorded which). The receptors shown here come from a woman between 40 and 50 years old with acute COVID-19.

The rearrangement uses TRBV9 and TRBJ1-1; 9 positions match TRBD1. The CDR3 contains 14 residues. Trimming took 4 bases from V and 5 from J; bases not matched to a gene: 6. Germline assignment: CDR1 SGDLS and CDR2 YYNGEE. The CDR3 reads CASSSRDRATEAFF. The CDR3 region has the DNA TGTGCCAGCAGCTCCCGGGACAGGGCAACTGAAGCTTTCTTT.

The chain has TRBV6-1 and TRBJ2-7, with TRBD2 matching 7 bases. The J segment lost 5 bases and the V segment lost 5 bases, leaving 6 bases of the junction unmatched. This CDR3 has 13 amino acids. Germline CDR1 MNHNS, CDR2 SASEGT. The CDR3 spells CASSPFGRDEQYF. The CDR3 DNA follows: TGTGCCAGCAGTCCCTTTGGGAGGGACGAGCAGTACTTC.

This clone was detected a few times. V and J are TRBV19 and TRBJ1-2; weak D call: TRBD1 (5 bases). Germline V gene sequence: CDR1 LNHDA, CDR2 SQIVND (reference sequence). This CDR3 region has 15 residues. With 2 bases removed from V and 6 bases from J, the gap between germline ends came to 16 bases. The CDR3 loop is CASSILRAPFDGYTF. CDR3 nucleotide sequence: TGTGCCAGTAGTATACTCAGGGCCCCGTTCGATGGCTACACCTTC.

This clone was found a few times. V and J are TRBV19 and TRBJ1-4, with TRBD1 matching over 8 bases. Germline CDR1 is LNHDA and CDR2 is SQIVND (reference sequence). J was trimmed by 5 bases and V by 10 bases; bases with no gene match: 9. The CDR3 contains 14 residues. CDR3 sequence reads: CATGQGRLNEKLFF. CDR3 bases: TGTGCCACCGGACAGGGCCGTTTGAATGAAAAACTGTTTTTT.

The chain recombines TRBV9 with TRBJ2-7; tentative D call: TRBD2 (6 bases). V was pared by 4 bases and J by 4 bases, with 15 bases between. Germline V gives CDR1 SGDLS, CDR2 YYNGEE. The CDR3 covers 14 residues. This CDR3 reads CASSPGGAGYEQYF. The CDR3 DNA reads TGTGCCAGCAGCCCAGGCGGGGCGGGATACGAGCAGTACTTC.

The rearrangement links TRBV29-1 to TRBJ1-2, with D possibly being TRBD1 (6 bases). Trimming removed 4 bases from V and 4 bases from J, with 13 bases in between. In germline, CDR1 is SQVTM, CDR2 ANQGSEA. This CDR3 is built from 13 residues. DNA for the CDR3: TGCAGCGTTGTAATACAGGGATCCTATGGCTACACCTTC. Encoded protein: CSVVIQGSYGYTF.

The chain combines TRBV7-9 with TRBJ1-1; D is undetermined. The CDR3 covers 12 residues. The V end lost 7 bases, the J end lost 8 bases, and 14 bases lay between the germline ends. Germline CDR1 reads SEHNR; CDR2 reads FQNEAQ (reference sequence). Written as DNA, the CDR3 is TGTGCCAGCAACCTAATGGGCGCCGAAGCTTTCTTT. Translating it yields CASNLMGAEAFF.

The chain carries TRBV7-8 and TRBJ1-3; D gene uncertain. V shed 7 bases and J shed 0 bases, with 13 bases lying between them. The length of the CDR3 is 15 residues. Germline V gene sequence: CDR1 SGHVS, CDR2 FQNEAQ. The CDR3 sequence is CASIIDGISGNTIYF. The CDR3 bases are TGTGCCAGCATCATAGACGGGATCTCTGGAAACACCATATATTTT.

In its sample, this clone was seen once. CDR3 coding DNA: TGTGCCAGCAGTCCTTCGGGGGATGGCTACACCTTC. Protein: CASSPSGDGYTF. The chain employs TRBV6-6 and TRBJ1-2; weak D call: TRBD1 (5 bases). CDR1 and CDR2 (germline): MNHNY, SVGAGI (reference sequence). The CDR3 totals 12 residues. V dropped 5 bases and J dropped 6 bases, with 10 bases sitting between them.